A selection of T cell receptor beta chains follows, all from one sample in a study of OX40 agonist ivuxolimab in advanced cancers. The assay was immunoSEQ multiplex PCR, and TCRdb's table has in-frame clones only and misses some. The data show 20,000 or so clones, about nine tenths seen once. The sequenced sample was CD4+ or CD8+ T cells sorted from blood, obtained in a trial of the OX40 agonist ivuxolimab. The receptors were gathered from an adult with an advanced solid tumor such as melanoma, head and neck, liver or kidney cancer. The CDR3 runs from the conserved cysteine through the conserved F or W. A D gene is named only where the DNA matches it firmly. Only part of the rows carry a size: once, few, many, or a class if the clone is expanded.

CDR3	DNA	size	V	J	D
CASSVGGANEQFF	TGTGCCAGTAGTGTGGGAGGGGCCAATGAGCAGTTCTTC	-	TRBV19	TRBJ2-1	TRBD2
CASSARGGEFKAFF	TGTGCCAGCAGTGCCCGGGGAGGGGAGTTCAAAGCTTTCTTT	-	TRBV28	TRBJ1-1	-
CASSLAGAAYNEQFF	TGTGCCAGCAGCTTAGCGGGAGCCGCCTACAATGAGCAGTTCTTC	-	TRBV13	TRBJ2-1	-
CASSPYDRVVEKLFF	TGCGCCAGCAGCCCCTACGACAGGGTGGTCGAAAAACTGTTTTTT	once	TRBV4-3	TRBJ1-4	TRBD1
CASSLGSGIEAFF	TGTGCCAGCAGTTTAGGATCAGGGATTGAAGCTTTCTTT	-	TRBV28	TRBJ1-1	-
CASSQTVSQNTEAFF	TGTGCCAGCAGCCAAACAGTCTCACAAAACACTGAAGCTTTCTTT	-	TRBV7-8	TRBJ1-1	-
CTSGLAGSGATFEQFF	TGTACTTCGGGACTAGCGGGATCTGGGGCTACATTTGAGCAGTTCTTC	-	TRBV27	TRBJ2-1	TRBD2
CASSLQGYYGYTF	TGTGCCAGCAGCTTACAGGGCTACTATGGCTACACCTTC	-	TRBV7-2	TRBJ1-2	-
CASSLDLLFSSYEQYF	TGTGCCAGCAGCTTAGATTTGCTCTTCAGCTCCTACGAGCAGTACTTC	-	TRBV11-2	TRBJ2-7	-
CASSSIQGEGSYEQYF	TGTGCCAGCAGTTCTATACAGGGGGAAGGCTCCTACGAGCAGTACTTC	-	TRBV27	TRBJ2-7	TRBD1
CASSSSMGNSYNEQFF	TGTGCCAGCAGTTCATCCATGGGGAACTCCTACAATGAGCAGTTCTTC	-	TRBV11-2	TRBJ2-1	-
CASSRGLAGPGELFF	TGTGCCAGCAGCAGAGGACTAGCGGGTCCCGGGGAGCTGTTTTTT	-	TRBV21-1	TRBJ2-2	-
CASRPVTSGYEQYF	TGTGCCAGCAGGCCTGTGACTAGCGGTTACGAGCAGTACTTC	-	TRBV6-5	TRBJ2-7	TRBD2
CASSLGVGEQYF	TGTGCCAGCAGCCTCGGGGTTGGCGAGCAGTACTTC	-	TRBV7-3	TRBJ2-7	-
CASSVTGTGSYF	TGTGCCAGCAGCGTAACCGGGACAGGATCGTACTTC	-	TRBV7-2	TRBJ2-7	TRBD1
CASSPRGEETQYF	TGTGCCAGCAGCCCGCGGGGGGAGGAGACCCAGTACTTC	-	TRBV13	TRBJ2-5	TRBD2
CASSPARSNEQFF	TGTGCCAGCAGCCCGGCCCGAAGCAATGAGCAGTTCTTC	-	TRBV5-8	TRBJ2-1	-
CASSLPGAVNYGYTF	TGTGCCAGCAGCCTGCCGGGGGCCGTTAACTATGGCTACACCTTC	-	TRBV5-6	TRBJ1-2	-
CASSQGGNQPQHF	TGTGCCAGCAGCCAAGGAGGAAATCAGCCCCAGCATTTT	-	TRBV14	TRBJ1-5	-
CASSQRGQSYNEQFF	TGTGCCAGCAGCCAGAGGGGGCAGTCATACAATGAGCAGTTCTTC	-	TRBV9	TRBJ2-1	TRBD1
CASSYGSTDTQYF	TGTGCCAGCAGCTATGGGAGCACAGATACGCAGTATTTT	-	TRBV5-5	TRBJ2-3	-
CASSVLSANYGYTF	TGTGCCAGCAGCGTATTGAGCGCTAACTATGGCTACACCTTC	-	TRBV9	TRBJ1-2	-
CASKTGGYTDTQYF	TGCGCCAGCAAAACGGGAGGTTACACAGATACGCAGTATTTT	-	TRBV10-2	TRBJ2-3	TRBD2
CSAEGGTSVQETQYF	TGCAGCGCTGAAGGGGGGACTAGCGTCCAAGAGACCCAGTACTTC	-	TRBV29-1	TRBJ2-5	TRBD2
CASGLGAGETQYF	TGTGCCAGCGGCCTGGGGGCCGGAGAGACCCAGTACTTC	-	TRBV7-6	TRBJ2-5	-
CASSEASTQYF	TGCGCCAGCAGTGAGGCTAGTACGCAGTATTTT	-	TRBV10-2	TRBJ2-3	-
CASSQERELREQYF	TGTGCCAGCAGCCAGGAGCGGGAGCTGAGAGAGCAGTACTTC	-	TRBV14	TRBJ2-7	TRBD2
CASSTGVLAGPPLYEQYF	TGTGCCAGCAGCACAGGAGTACTAGCGGGACCACCCCTCTACGAGCAGTACTTC	-	TRBV9	TRBJ2-7	TRBD2
CASSPWDEQFF	TGTGCCAGCAGCCCGTGGGATGAGCAGTTCTTC	-	TRBV11-2	TRBJ2-1	-
CASSLGVGGAYEQYF	TGTGCTAGCAGCTTAGGGGTGGGGGGAGCCTACGAGCAGTACTTC	-	TRBV7-7	TRBJ2-7	-
CATSGGPRAQETQYF	TGTGCCACCAGCGGGGGCCCCAGGGCGCAAGAGACCCAGTACTTC	-	TRBV15	TRBJ2-5	-
CASSSRLAGAYEQYF	TGTGCCAGCAGTTCAAGACTAGCGGGGGCCTACGAGCAGTACTTC	-	TRBV28	TRBJ2-7	TRBD2
CASSKGEEQETQYF	TGCGCCAGCAGTAAGGGGGAGGAGCAAGAGACCCAGTACTTC	-	TRBV10-2	TRBJ2-5	-
CASSQGTSASTDTQYF	TGCGCCAGCAGCCAGGGGACTAGCGCTAGCACAGATACGCAGTATTTT	-	TRBV4-3	TRBJ2-3	TRBD2
CASSQWASGNNEQFF	TGTGCCAGCAGCCAGTGGGCTAGCGGGAACAATGAGCAGTTCTTC	-	TRBV14	TRBJ2-1	TRBD2